This T cell receptor (beta chain) was recovered during a study of blood T cells in healthy people across ages. V was shortened by 0 bases and J by 3 bases, with 11 bases between the two germline ends. Germline V gives CDR1 MNHEY, CDR2 SVGEGT. This CDR3 contains 15 residues. As concerns this clonotype: Its antigen is still unknown.

For the second PCR, which ran for roughly 6 to 12 cycles, a sample-barcoded 5' primer and a J-beta primer mix were used. TCRdb ran MiXCR on the 5' RACE reads and lists one entry per CDR3 protein. The data hold roughly 550,000 distinct CDR3 sequences, with less than 25% observed a single time. Regarding the study as a whole: From one million sequenced T cells, diversity estimates were lower bounds.

These records were also assigned to another study, of T cells of mothers and their children. In that study: Reads recorded for TCR beta CDR3 numbered over 8.5 million per mother and several million per child.

The sequenced material came from blood. This clonotype was sampled from a boy under 18 in good health. The rearrangement uses TRBV6-2 or TRBV6-3 and TRBJ1-1, with D uncertain. CDR3 region: CASSYSSGTHTEAFF. In DNA form, the CDR3 reads TGTGCCAGCAGTTACTCCTCGGGAACGCACACTGAAGCTTTCTTT.